This TCR beta chain was identified during a study of T cells after posttransplantation cyclophosphamide. From germline, CDR1 is MNHEY and CDR2 SVGAGI. The CDR3 totals 16 residues. V lost 0 bases to trimming and J lost 3 bases; unmatched junction nucleotides: 7. Notes on this clone: Its antigen is unidentified.

Measured with immunoSEQ multiplex PCR; TCRdb has only the in-frame clones, and not every one. The sample carries 50,000 to 65,000 clones, about 82% recorded once. Study-wide points: Recipient CMV seropositivity and CMV reactivation strongly tracked TRB clonality. Later blood repertoires were often dominated by clones from the donor CD8+ memory compartment.

Material for sequencing was PBMCs. The TCR sequence derives from a man younger than 45 with a blood cancer, CMV-positive, and with a related stem cell donor. The rearrangement uses TRBV6-5 and TRBJ1-2, with TRBD1 matching 7 bases. The CDR3 coding sequence is TGTGCCAGCAGTTACTCTATACAGGGGTTGGACTATGGCTACACCTTC. Amino acids: CASSYSIQGLDYGYTF.